This TCR beta chain was recorded in a study of T-cell reconstitution after alpha-beta-depleted transplantation in children. Study outcomes and limitations: The origin of alpha-beta T cells about two months after transplant was reportedly several hundred expanded graft clones.

This CDR3 has 16 residues. V lost 5 bases, J lost 0 bases, and 10 bases stayed unmatched. Germline V gene sequence: CDR1 SGHVS, CDR2 FNYEAQ. Details on this clonotype: Its cognate antigen is unknown.

Unique molecular identifiers featured in how the TCRbeta library was prepared. TCRdb called the PCR reads again in MiXCR, with one record for every CDR3 protein. The sample holds hundreds of thousands of distinct CDR3 sequences, over 10% seen once. The sequence derives from a male patient aged 10 to 17 who had a stem cell transplant for acute myeloid leukemia, so the T cells may come from the graft donor. The chain couples TRBV7-6 to TRBJ2-7; 7 positions match TRBD2. The material was PBMCs, mostly from graft donor cells, obtained 360 days after TCRalphabeta/CD19-depleted stem cell transplant. The CDR3 sequence: CASSDEAGPYSYEQYF. The CDR3 DNA sequence: TGTGCCAGCAGCGACGAAGCGGGGCCGTACTCCTACGAGCAGTACTTC.